The clone carrying this TCR beta chain was detected a few times. MiXCR was run by TCRdb on the 5' RACE reads, yielding one entry per CDR3 protein. The table has some 660,000 distinct CDR3 sequences, 8.6% seen once; the top ten hold 0.98%. This CDR3 contains 12 residues. The V and J ends lost 6 bases and 3 bases respectively, with 11 bases between them. CDR1 SQVTM and CDR2 ANQGSEA come from the germline V gene. The data derive from a study of identical twins. This sample also appeared in a second study, on yellow fever vaccine responses in identical twins.

The specimen sequenced was PBMCs. The receptor was derived from a woman between 18 and 30 years old in good health. The J gene is TRBJ2-5, the V gene TRBV29-1; no firm D call. The CDR3 region is CSVVKEKETQYF. CDR3 sequence (DNA): TGCAGCGTGGTAAAAGAAAAAGAGACCCAGTACTTC. The variable domain in full, with the rest retrieved from reference TRBV29-1 and TRBJ2-5, is SAVISQKPSRDICQRGTSLTIQCQVDSQVTMMFWYRQQPGQSLTLIATANQGSEATYESGFVIDKFPISRPNLTFSTLTVSNMSPEDSSIYLCSVVKEKETQYFGPGTRLLVL.